The 7 T cell receptor beta chains listed next were all sequenced from one sample in a study of CD8 T cells in ankylosing spondylitis. MiXCR, applied by TCRdb to the 5' RACE reads, yields one record per CDR3 protein. The data hold more than 250,000 distinct CDR3 sequences, with roughly 11% observed a single time. Sequencing was performed on blood, either unsorted or a sorted T cell fraction (not recorded which). All receptors come from a female donor with ankylosing spondylitis or in good health (not recorded which).

This clonotype has at least ten counts. The rearrangement links TRBV5-6 to TRBJ2-3, with no clear D. Germline V gene sequence: CDR1 SGHDT, CDR2 YYEEEE. The CDR3 is 15 residues long. Trimming cost V 0 bases and J 4 bases, with 12 bases left between them. The CDR3 here is CASSLEAPRPDTQYF. CDR3 DNA sequence: TGTGCCAGCAGCTTGGAGGCTCCCCGGCCAGATACGCAGTATTTT.

The sample holds many counts of this clonotype. J is TRBJ2-5 and V is TRBV15; possibly TRBD2 for D (6 bases). V gave up 1 base and J gave up 3 bases, with 15 bases separating them. Germline V gives CDR1 LNHNV, CDR2 YYDKDF (reference sequence). The CDR3 consists of 16 residues. This chain's CDR3 is CATSRALSGPEETQYF. CDR3 nucleotide sequence: TGTGCCACCAGCAGAGCCCTTAGCGGACCTGAAGAGACCCAGTACTTC. Variable domain in full (rest from reference TRBV15 and TRBJ2-5): DAMVIQNPRYQVTQFGKPVTLSCSQTLNHNVMYWYQQKSSQAPKLLFHYYDKDFNNEADTPDNFQSRRPNTSFCFLDIRSPGLGDTAMYLCATSRALSGPEETQYFGPGTRLLVL.

Many counts were recorded for this clonotype. The V call is TRBV28, the J call TRBJ1-5, with TRBD1 identical over 8 bases. The CDR3 runs 15 residues. Trimming removed 5 bases from V and 6 bases from J; junction bases left unmatched: 9. Germline CDR1 MDHEN, CDR2 SYDVKM. DNA for the CDR3: TGTGCCAGCAGTGGCCAGGACAGGGTCGGTCAGCCCCAGCATTTT. Translated, it gives CASSGQDRVGQPQHF. Variable domain in full (rest from reference TRBV28 and TRBJ1-5): DVKVTQSSRYLVKRTGEKVFLECVQDMDHENMFWYRQDPGLGLRLIYFSYDVKMKEKGDIPEGYSVSREKKERFSLILESASTNQTSMYLCASSGQDRVGQPQHFGDGTRLSIL.

About this clonotype itself: A much larger clone is a single base away; this may be a read error. The chain employs TRBV20-1 and TRBJ2-2; D not certain. The germline V gene encodes CDR1 DFQATT and CDR2 SNEGSKA (reference sequence). The CDR3 has 15 residues. V lost 4 bases and J 4 bases, leaving 16 bases between the germline ends. DNA for the CDR3: TGCAGTGCTATCGGCAGGACCCCGGCCACCGGGGAGCTGTTTTTT. This gives the protein CSAIGRTPATGELFF.

The rearrangement links TRBV7-8 to TRBJ2-3; D call uncertain. CDR1 is SGHVS and CDR2 is FQNEAQ in the germline V gene. The CDR3 sequence is 15 residues long. Trimming removed 5 bases from V and 2 bases from J, with 14 bases in between. The CDR3 loop reads CASSPSGVYTDTQYF. CDR3 nucleotides: TGTGCCAGCAGCCCAAGTGGTGTCTACACAGATACGCAGTATTTT.

This clonotype was picked up many times. The V and J genes are TRBV20-1 and TRBJ2-7; 7 bases are shared with TRBD1. Germline trimming cut 5 bases from V and 2 bases from J; bases unmatched to any gene: 9. CDR1 and CDR2 (germline): DFQATT, SNEGSKA (reference sequence). CDR3 size: 14 residues. The CDR3 is CSAHRGVDPYEQYF. The CDR3 nucleotides read TGCAGTGCTCACAGGGGAGTCGATCCCTACGAGCAGTACTTC.

This clonotype was detected many times. J is TRBJ2-2 and V is TRBV20-1; D possibly corresponds to TRBD2 (5 bases). From germline, CDR1 is DFQATT and CDR2 SNEGSKA (reference sequence). V lost 8 bases to trimming and J lost 0 bases, with 16 bases between them. The CDR3 length is 15 residues. The CDR3 bases are TGCAGTCCACGACCCGGACTCCCGAACACCGGGGAGCTGTTTTTT. Amino acid sequence: CSPRPGLPNTGELFF.